These 20 T cell receptor beta chains came from one sample sequenced in a study of T cells after yellow fever vaccination. TCRdb re-called the 5' RACE reads through MiXCR, storing one row per CDR3 protein. The sample has hundreds of thousands of distinct CDR3 sequences, about 12% seen once. Specimen: PBMCs, collected on the day of the yellow fever booster vaccination. The receptors stem from a man aged 25 to 40 who received the YFV17D yellow fever vaccine.

This clonotype appeared a few times. The V and J genes are TRBV7-2 and TRBJ2-1; D gene unclear. Germline CDR1 reads SGHTA; CDR2 reads FQGNSA. The ends were cut back, 4 bases at V and 6 bases at J, with 7 bases in the middle. CDR3 length: 12 residues. The CDR3 bases are TGTGCCAGCAGCTCCCCCCTCAATGAGCAGTTCTTC. Translation: CASSSPLNEQFF.

This clonotype was seen many times. V and J are TRBV28 and TRBJ2-3; 8 positions match TRBD1. The CDR3 has 14 amino acids. CDR1 MDHEN and CDR2 SYDVKM come from the germline V gene. V lost 6 bases and J lost 2; bases outside the gene matches: 4. The CDR3 spells CASSPDRVTDTQYF. The DNA of the CDR3 is TGTGCCAGCAGCCCGGACAGGGTCACAGATACGCAGTATTTT.

This clonotype came up many times. The V gene is TRBV9, the J gene TRBJ1-1; 7 positions match TRBD1. The CDR3 is made up of 14 amino acids. The V gene end was trimmed by 0 bases and the J gene end by 6 bases; junction bases not matched to a gene: 5. CDR1 is SGDLS, CDR2 YYNGEE, per germline. As DNA, the CDR3 is TGTGCCAGCAGCGTAGCGAGACAGGGCGCTGAAGCTTTCTTT. Translated: CASSVARQGAEAFF. Full variable domain (outside the CDR3, taken from reference TRBV9 and TRBJ1-1): DSGVTQTPKHLITATGQRVTLRCSPRSGDLSVYWYQQSLDQGLQFLIQYYNGEERAKGNILERFSAQQFPDLHSELNLSSLELGDSALYFCASSVARQGAEAFFGQGTRLTVV.

This clonotype was picked up a small number of times. This chain connects TRBV12-3 or TRBV12-4 to TRBJ2-3, with TRBD2 identical over 11 bases. The CDR3 covers 15 residues. V dropped 3 bases and J dropped 4; count of bases not matched to a gene: 3. CDR3 sequence reads: CASSFLAGGPDTQYF. The CDR3 region has the DNA TGTGCCAGCAGTTTTCTAGCGGGAGGCCCAGATACGCAGTATTTT.

In its sample, this clonotype was seen many times. This chain connects TRBV5-1 to TRBJ2-5, with 7 positions matching TRBD2. The germline gives CDR1 SGHRS, CDR2 YFSETQ. There are 13 residues in the CDR3. V trimming: 4 bases; J trimming: 4 bases; junction bases outside the gene matches: 4. In DNA form, the CDR3 reads TGCGCCAGCAGCCGTCCGGGAGGAGAGACCCAGTACTTC. Amino acid sequence: CASSRPGGETQYF. The full variable domain, with the rest looked up from reference TRBV5-1 and TRBJ2-5, is KAGVTQTPRYLIKTRGQQVTLSCSPISGHRSVSWYQQTPGQGLQFLFEYFSETQRNKGNFPGRFSGRQFSNSRSEMNVSTLELGDSALYLCASSRPGGETQYFGPGTRLLVL.

The rearrangement joins TRBV12-3 or TRBV12-4 to TRBJ2-2; D may be TRBD1 (5 bases). Trimming cost V 4 bases and J 4 bases, with 10 bases left between them. The CDR3 totals 14 residues. In DNA form, the CDR3 reads TGTGCCAGCAGTTCGTGGCAGGGCACCGGGGAGCTGTTTTTT. It translates to CASSSWQGTGELFF.

The table lists this clonotype with a few counts. The genes are TRBV5-6 and TRBJ1-5, with D unclear. The CDR3 sequence is 15 residues long. Trimming shortened V by 0 bases and J by 4 bases, and 11 bases separated the two germline ends. Per the germline V gene, CDR1 is SGHDT and CDR2 is YYEEEE. This CDR3 is CASSLGSFSNQPQHF. CDR3 sequence (DNA): TGTGCCAGCAGCTTGGGGAGCTTTTCAAATCAGCCCCAGCATTTT.

This clonotype was detected many times. V is TRBV6-6 and J is TRBJ2-4; D is possibly TRBD1 (6 bases). V was trimmed by 5 bases and J by 6 bases, leaving 8 bases between them. The CDR3 has 12 amino acids. Germline CDR1 MNHNY, CDR2 SVGAGI (reference sequence). CDR3: CASSKDRNIQYF. CDR3 DNA: TGTGCCAGCAGTAAGGACAGAAACATTCAGTACTTC.

The chain combines TRBV19 with TRBJ2-2; D is unclear. This CDR3 is built from 14 residues. The germline gives CDR1 LNHDA, CDR2 SQIVND (reference sequence). V lost 6 bases and J lost 0, with 8 bases in between. CDR3 sequence (DNA): TGTGCCAGTAGCTCGGTTACGAACACCGGGGAGCTGTTTTTT. Translating gives CASSSVTNTGELFF.

In this sample, this clonotype turned up a few times. The CDR3 region is CSAYDRVGTEAFF. For the CDR3, the DNA is TGCAGTGCTTACGACAGGGTGGGCACTGAAGCTTTCTTT. V is TRBV20-1 and J is TRBJ1-1; 7 bases match TRBD1. The CDR3 totals 13 residues. Looked up from germline, CDR1 is DFQATT and CDR2 is SNEGSKA (reference sequence). J was trimmed by 4 bases and V by 5 bases; bases with no gene match: 7.

The chain couples TRBV6-1 to TRBJ1-6; D unclear. V was pared by 7 bases and J by 6 bases, with 16 bases between. CDR3 size: 15 residues. Germline CDR1 MNHNS, CDR2 SASEGT. In DNA, the CDR3 is TGTGCCAGCACTCAAGACACCCTGGGTAATTCACCCCTCCACTTT. Its translation is CASTQDTLGNSPLHF.

This clonotype turned up a few times. V is TRBV7-2 and J is TRBJ1-5; unclear D gene. The V gene lost 5 bases and the J gene lost 2 bases, with 13 bases spanning the gap. CDR3 length: 15 residues. Germline CDR1 is SGHTA and CDR2 is FQGNSA. This CDR3 is CASSPPGGGNQPQHF. CDR3 bases: TGTGCCAGCAGCCCGCCAGGCGGCGGCAATCAGCCCCAGCATTTT.

This clonotype was picked up a small number of times. This CDR3 reads CASIIAGGSYNEQFF. DNA of the CDR3: TGTGCCAGCATAATAGCGGGAGGTTCCTACAATGAGCAGTTCTTC. The chain is built from TRBV7-2 and TRBJ2-1, with TRBD2 matching over 10 bases. The germline CDR1 and CDR2 sequences are SGHTA and FQGNSA. V was pared by 7 bases and J by 1 base, with 4 bases of the junction left unmatched. The CDR3 totals 15 residues.

This clonotype has ten or more counts. This sequence joins TRBV20-1 and TRBJ2-1; TRBD1 agrees at 9 bases. This CDR3 has 13 amino acids. The J segment lost 6 bases and the V segment lost 6 bases, leaving 6 bases of the junction unmatched. The germline CDR1 and CDR2 sequences are DFQATT and SNEGSKA (reference sequence). CDR3 coding DNA: TGCAGTGCAGGACAGGGGAATTTCAATGAGCAGTTCTTC. It specifies CSAGQGNFNEQFF.

As concerns this clonotype: The junction differs from germline at one of its ends, possibly a read error. The chain joins TRBV6-1 to TRBJ2-4; 8 positions match TRBD1. The CDR3 is 13 amino acids. CDR1 and CDR2 from the germline V gene are MNHNS and SASEGT. CDR3 residues: CGSRLQGENIQYF. DNA of the CDR3: TGTGGCAGCAGACTACAGGGGGAAAACATTCAGTACTTC.

This clonotype was counted ten times or more. This rearrangement joins TRBV29-1 to TRBJ2-3; the match to TRBD2 covers 7 bases. The germline CDR1 and CDR2 sequences are SQVTM and ANQGSEA. The CDR3 has 11 residues. V lost 5 bases and J lost 8; bases outside the gene matches: 4. CDR3 loop: CSVRGSGTQYF. For the CDR3, the DNA is TGCAGCGTTCGCGGGAGCGGTACGCAGTATTTT.

The V gene is TRBV20-1, the J gene TRBJ2-3; TRBD2 might be the D (6 bases). Germline assignment: CDR1 DFQATT and CDR2 SNEGSKA (reference sequence). With 5 bases removed from V and 4 bases from J, the gap between germline ends came to 22 bases. The CDR3 loop spans 16 amino acids. This CDR3 reads CSAPKPFKTGADTQYF. The CDR3 DNA reads TGCAGTGCTCCCAAGCCCTTCAAGACGGGAGCAGATACGCAGTATTTT.

The V gene is TRBV20-1, the J gene TRBJ2-7; 8 nucleotides agree with TRBD2. CDR1 and CDR2 from the germline V gene are DFQATT and SNEGSKA (reference sequence). V lost 7 bases, J lost 2 bases, and 10 bases stayed unmatched. The CDR3 consists of 14 residues. In DNA, the CDR3 is TGCAGTGTTGACCCAGCGGGAGAGACCTACGAGCAGTACTTC. It is translated as CSVDPAGETYEQYF.

This clonotype was found a few times. The CDR3 nucleotides are TGCGCCAGCAGCTTAGGACAGGGGGCGATCAACTATGGCTACACCTTC. Protein sequence: CASSLGQGAINYGYTF. The chain uses TRBV5-1 and TRBJ1-2; 11 nucleotides match TRBD1. V shed 2 bases and J 2 bases; nucleotides not matched to a gene: 5. The CDR3 runs to 16 residues. Germline V gene data show CDR1 as SGHRS and CDR2 as YFSETQ.

The chain uses TRBV20-1 and TRBJ1-1; 9 bases align to TRBD1. The V and J ends lost 6 bases and 1 base, in that order; junction bases with no gene match: 6. CDR1 is DFQATT and CDR2 is SNEGSKA in the germline V gene (reference sequence). The CDR3 sequence is 14 residues long. CDR3 residues: CSARMGQGNTEAFF. The CDR3 bases are TGCAGTGCCAGAATGGGACAGGGGAACACTGAAGCTTTCTTT.